This T cell receptor (beta chain) is drawn from a study of T cells in Graves' hyperthyroidism and ophthalmopathy. Amplification of TCR beta CDR3 regions was performed using RNA transcripts as template. The HTBI primer set drove a first-round RT-PCR of the TCR CDR3. TCRdb passed the multiplex PCR reads through MiXCR, listing each CDR3 protein once. The repertoire holds some 250,000 distinct CDR3 sequences, with roughly 15% as singletons. Whole-study results and caveats: Before onset, ophthalmopathy was predicted by the model a median roughly 6.8 months earlier.

Worth noting for this clonotype: Its antigen is still unknown.

Germline assignment: CDR1 KGHSH and CDR2 LQKENI. Deletions cut 5 bases from V and 0 bases from J, with 7 bases between. This CDR3 is built from 13 residues. Uncontrolled infection, other autoimmune disease, pregnancy or lactation barred patients from enrollment. The sequence was collected from a woman in her thirties or forties with Graves' hyperthyroidism that later progressed to Graves' ophthalmopathy. This chain joins TRBV18 and TRBJ1-2; D is uncertain. Input material: blood. The DNA for the CDR3 is TGTGCCAGCTCAGTCACAACTAACTATGGCTACACCTTC. Its protein product is CASSVTTNYGYTF.